This TCR beta chain was observed in a study of T cells in Graves' hyperthyroidism and ophthalmopathy. This clonotype was detected ten times or more. TCR beta CDR3 regions were amplified from RNA. An initial round of RT-PCR targeting the TCR CDR3 relied on the HTBI primer set. A single record per CDR3 protein comes from TCRdb applying MiXCR to the multiplex PCR reads. The profile covers some 460,000 distinct CDR3 sequences, with about a sixth appearing a single time and 13% to 15% taken by the ten largest. The sequenced sample was blood. The receptor comes from a woman aged 18-30 years with Graves' hyperthyroidism.

The CDR3 region is CASSLALGQGKNSPLHF. The DNA for the CDR3 is TGTGCCAGCAGTCTCGCCCTAGGACAGGGGAAAAATTCACCCCTCCACTTT. The chain links TRBV28 to TRBJ1-6; 9 bases agree with TRBD1. Germline V CDR1 and CDR2: MDHEN, SYDVKM. The CDR3 is 17 amino acids. After removal of 5 bases from V and 7 bases from J, the junction contained 12 bases not matched to a gene.